The 18 T cell receptor beta chains given below trace back to one sample, sequenced in a study of OX40 agonist ivuxolimab in advanced cancers. Generated by immunoSEQ multiplex PCR, the TCRdb table keeps only in-frame clones and is missing some. There are about 82,000 clones in the sample; approximately 86% occur only once, and approximately 0.99% lies in the top ten. The starting material was CD4+ or CD8+ T cells sorted from blood, obtained in a trial of the OX40 agonist ivuxolimab. The receptors here all came from an adult with an advanced solid tumor such as melanoma, head and neck, liver or kidney cancer.

V and J are TRBV19 and TRBJ1-2; possibly TRBD1 for D (5 bases). Germline V gives CDR1 LNHDA, CDR2 SQIVND (reference sequence). The CDR3 runs to 15 residues. Trimming took 3 bases from V and 3 from J, leaving 14 bases between them. The CDR3 nucleotides are TGTGCCAGTAGTATTAACCGGGGGAAGGACTATGGCTACACCTTC. Amino acid sequence: CASSINRGKDYGYTF.

The V call is TRBV5-1, the J call TRBJ1-1; the match to TRBD1 covers 7 bases. The CDR3 has 16 residues. Germline V gene sequence: CDR1 SGHRS, CDR2 YFSETQ. J lost 2 bases, V lost 2 bases, and 9 bases had no gene match. In DNA, the CDR3 is TGCGCCAGCAGCTTAGGGGACAGCAGGACCAACACTGAAGCTTTCTTT. Translated: CASSLGDSRTNTEAFF.

This clone was detected a few times. This chain links TRBV6-5 with TRBJ2-7, with a weak D call TRBD2 (6 bases). The V end lost 2 bases, the J end lost 1 base, and 12 bases lay between the germline ends. The CDR3 contains 15 residues. Per germline, CDR1 MNHEY and CDR2 SVGAGI. CDR3 region: CASSYAWGRSYEQYF. CDR3 DNA: TGTGCCAGCAGTTACGCGTGGGGGAGGTCCTACGAGCAGTACTTC.

J is TRBJ1-5 and V is TRBV10-3; 8 bases line up with TRBD1. V was pared by 4 bases and J by 6 bases, with 5 bases of the junction left unmatched. CDR3 length: 14 residues. Germline CDR1 is ENHRY and CDR2 is SYGVKD. Here the CDR3 reads CAISGTGLSQPQHF. CDR3 nucleotides: TGTGCCATCAGTGGGACAGGGCTGTCTCAGCCCCAGCATTTT.

The chain has TRBV30 and TRBJ1-5; tentatively, D is TRBD1 (5 bases). CDR3 length equals 13 residues. Germline values: CDR1 GTSNPN, CDR2 SVGIG (reference sequence). V was pared by 1 base and J by 4 bases, with 8 bases between. This CDR3 is CAWSGGGNQPQHF. CDR3 nucleotides: TGTGCCTGGAGTGGGGGGGGAAATCAGCCCCAGCATTTT.

The rearrangement uses TRBV5-6 and TRBJ2-7; D remains unclear. Per the germline V gene, CDR1 is SGHDT and CDR2 is YYEEEE. The length of the CDR3 is 15 residues. V lost 1 base to trimming and J lost 2 bases, with 13 bases between them. The CDR3 DNA reads TGTGCCAGCAGCTTGCGGTATGCTAACGCCTACGAGCAGTACTTC. It specifies CASSLRYANAYEQYF.

V usage is TRBV18 and J usage is TRBJ2-4; D gene ambiguous. From germline, CDR1 is KGHSH and CDR2 LQKENI. The CDR3 extends over 15 amino acids. The germline V and J ends were trimmed by 2 bases and 4 bases, with 12 bases remaining between them. The CDR3, as DNA: TGTGCCAGCTCACCATGGGCTAGGGAAAAAAACATTCAGTACTTC. Translating gives CASSPWAREKNIQYF.

The rearrangement joins TRBV27 to TRBJ2-3; unclear D gene. Germline V gives CDR1 MNHEY, CDR2 SMNVEV (reference sequence). V was cut by 2 bases and J by 4 bases, with 10 bases left in between. The CDR3 covers 14 residues. CDR3 amino acids: CASSLVALADTQYF. In nucleotides, the CDR3 is TGTGCCAGCAGTTTAGTCGCATTGGCAGATACGCAGTATTTT.

This clone appeared once. Other DNA sequences in the sample encode the same CDR3. This chain connects TRBV7-7 to TRBJ2-5, with TRBD1 identical over 7 bases. The CDR3 loop spans 13 amino acids. The germline CDR1 and CDR2 sequences are SSHAT and FNYEAQ (reference sequence). CDR3 nucleotides: TGTGCTAGCGCCGACAGGGCCAGGGGGACCCAGTACTTC. This encodes CASADRARGTQYF.

The genes are TRBV5-1 and TRBJ1-2; D unclear. The CDR3 has 13 residues. Germline CDR1 reads SGHRS; CDR2 reads YFSETQ. Trimming shortened V by 4 bases and J by 5 bases, and 12 bases separated the two germline ends. CDR3 bases: TGCGCCAGCAGCCCCGGGATTCAATATGGCTACACCTTC. It yields the protein CASSPGIQYGYTF.

This chain joins TRBV4-3 and TRBJ2-1; D is perhaps TRBD2 (5 bases). Trimming left V 0 bases short and J 3 bases short, with 15 bases between. Germline V lookup: CDR1 LGHNA, CDR2 YSLEER. The CDR3 is 17 residues long. Here the CDR3 reads CASSQDRRTSFYNEQFF. The CDR3 DNA reads as TGCGCCAGCAGCCAAGATCGGAGGACCAGCTTCTACAATGAGCAGTTCTTC.

The gene calls are TRBV6-6 and TRBJ2-4; D gene uncertain. The CDR3 is 14 amino acids. In germline, CDR1 is MNHNY, CDR2 SVGAGI (reference sequence). V lost 4 bases and J 1 base, leaving 8 bases between the germline ends. Here the CDR3 reads CASSSDGAKNIQYF. CDR3 nucleotides: TGTGCCAGCAGTTCCGATGGGGCCAAAAACATTCAGTACTTC.

The chain joins TRBV4-1 to TRBJ2-7; 12 bases map to TRBD2. The CDR3 is 15 amino acids. Germline loops: CDR1 MGHRA, CDR2 YSYEKL. V was pared by 4 bases and J by 1 base, with 2 bases of the junction left unmatched. The CDR3 DNA reads as TGCGCCAGCAGCCGAGGACTAGCGGGATCCTACGAGCAGTACTTC. It yields the protein CASSRGLAGSYEQYF.

This chain connects TRBV2 to TRBJ1-4, with a weak D call TRBD1 (5 bases). The CDR3 contains 13 residues. V dropped 8 bases and J dropped 8 bases, with 15 bases sitting between them. CDR1 is SNHLY, CDR2 FYNNEI, per germline. The CDR3 DNA reads as TGTGCCAGCGAGAGAGGGGTAAAGGAAAAACTGTTTTTT. Its protein is CASERGVKEKLFF.

V gene TRBV6-5 combines with J gene TRBJ2-6; 7 bases are shared with TRBD1. Germline values: CDR1 MNHEY, CDR2 SVGAGI. This CDR3 has 16 residues. The junction had 6 bases not matched to a gene; V was cut back by 4 bases and J by 3 bases. CDR3 DNA: TGTGCCAGCAGTTTTCCACAGGGGAGTGGGGCCAACGTCCTGACTTTC. Amino acid sequence: CASSFPQGSGANVLTF.

The count of this clone is one. The V gene is TRBV29-1, the J gene TRBJ1-1; 9 bases agree with TRBD1. V was pared by 6 bases and J by 7 bases, with 6 bases of the junction left unmatched. The germline gives CDR1 SQVTM, CDR2 ANQGSEA. This CDR3 has 12 residues. The CDR3 nucleotides read TGCAGCGTCGGACAGGGGACGGATGAAGCTTTCTTT. Encoded protein: CSVGQGTDEAFF.

For this clone: A read error may produce the germline difference seen at one junction end. Other DNA sequences from this sample encode an identical CDR3 as well. This rearrangement joins TRBV6-1 to TRBJ2-7, with D tentatively TRBD2 (5 bases). CDR3 length: 15 residues. CDR1 and CDR2 (germline): MNHNS, SASEGT. CDR3 in amino acids: CASGLSFSSSYEQYF. For the CDR3, the DNA is TGCGCCAGCGGATTGAGCTTCTCTTCATCCTACGAGCAGTACTTC.

This sequence joins TRBV4-1 and TRBJ2-1, with 9 positions matching TRBD2. CDR1 MGHRA and CDR2 YSYEKL come from the germline V gene. The CDR3 contains 13 residues. The V segment lost 5 bases and the J segment 10 bases; nucleotides outside the gene matches: 6. CDR3 coding DNA: TGCGCCAGCAGCTCGCTAGCGGGGCTAGAGCAGTTCTTC. Its protein is CASSSLAGLEQFF.